The 4 T cell receptor beta chains presented below share a single source sample, sequenced in a study of T cells in Graves' hyperthyroidism and ophthalmopathy. TCR beta CDR3 region amplification was performed from RNA transcripts. First-round RT-PCR with HTBI primers amplified the TCR CDR3 region. TCRdb recomputed calls from the multiplex PCR reads with MiXCR, one row per CDR3 protein. The sample carries some 500,000 distinct CDR3 sequences, approximately 15% recorded once. Sequenced sample: blood. The source of these receptors is a woman in her late teens or twenties with Graves' hyperthyroidism.

This clonotype showed up many times. The chain links TRBV11-2 to TRBJ2-3; a possible D gene is TRBD2 (6 bases). This CDR3 spans 13 amino acids. Per germline, CDR1 SGHAT and CDR2 FQNNGV. The V end lost 6 bases, the J end lost 4 bases, and 11 bases lay between the germline ends. CDR3 sequence: CASRSGGADTQYF. The CDR3 nucleotides are TGTGCCAGCAGAAGTGGAGGGGCAGATACGCAGTATTTT.

This clonotype was counted at least ten times. The chain couples TRBV20-1 to TRBJ1-1; weak D call: TRBD1 (5 bases). V was cut by 4 bases and J by 7 bases, with 10 bases left in between. The V gene's germline CDR1 is DFQATT and CDR2 SNEGSKA (reference sequence). CDR3 length: 11 residues. CDR3 DNA: TGCAGTGCTACGGGACTCTATGAAGCTTTCTTT. Translation: CSATGLYEAFF.

This clonotype was detected ten times or more. The chain has TRBV18 and TRBJ2-3, with D unclear. Germline loops: CDR1 KGHSH, CDR2 LQKENI. The CDR3 spans 13 residues. The V end was cut by 2 bases, the J end by 10 bases, with 13 bases between. In DNA form, the CDR3 reads TGTGCCAGCTCACCAAGCGCAGAGTCTGCGCAGTATTTT. This codes for CASSPSAESAQYF.

This clonotype has ten or more counts. The chain recombines TRBV12-5 with TRBJ2-5; a weak D match, TRBD2 (6 bases). The CDR3 totals 14 residues. The V and J ends lost 2 bases and 4 bases respectively, with 11 bases between them. Germline V lookup: CDR1 LGHNT, CDR2 FRNRAP. Here the CDR3 reads CASGLTTRRETQYF. For the CDR3, the DNA is TGTGCTAGTGGTTTGACGACTAGGAGAGAGACCCAGTACTTC.